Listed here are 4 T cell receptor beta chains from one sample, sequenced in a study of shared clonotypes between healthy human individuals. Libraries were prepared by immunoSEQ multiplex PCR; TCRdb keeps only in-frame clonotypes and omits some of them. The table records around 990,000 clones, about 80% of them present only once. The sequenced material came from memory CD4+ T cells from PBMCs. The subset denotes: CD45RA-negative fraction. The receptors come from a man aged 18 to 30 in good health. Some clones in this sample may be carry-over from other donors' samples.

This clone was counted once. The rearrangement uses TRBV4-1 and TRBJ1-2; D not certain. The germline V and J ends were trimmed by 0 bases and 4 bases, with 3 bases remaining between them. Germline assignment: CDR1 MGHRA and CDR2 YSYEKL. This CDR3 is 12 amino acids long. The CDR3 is CASSQETYGYTF. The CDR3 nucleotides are TGCGCCAGCAGCCAAGAAACCTATGGCTACACCTTC.

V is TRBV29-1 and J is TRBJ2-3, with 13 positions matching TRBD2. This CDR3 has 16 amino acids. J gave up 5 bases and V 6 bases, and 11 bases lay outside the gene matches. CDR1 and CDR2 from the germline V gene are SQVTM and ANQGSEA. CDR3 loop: CSVDRTSGGRGDTQYF. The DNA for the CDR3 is TGCAGCGTAGACCGGACTAGCGGGGGCCGGGGAGATACGCAGTATTTT.

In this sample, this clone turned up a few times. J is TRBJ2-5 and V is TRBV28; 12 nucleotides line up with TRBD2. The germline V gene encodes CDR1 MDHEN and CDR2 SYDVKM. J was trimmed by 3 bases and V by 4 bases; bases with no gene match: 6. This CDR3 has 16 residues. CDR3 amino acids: CASSSPRLAGEETQYF. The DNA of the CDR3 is TGTGCCAGCAGTTCCCCGCGACTAGCGGGAGAAGAGACCCAGTACTTC.

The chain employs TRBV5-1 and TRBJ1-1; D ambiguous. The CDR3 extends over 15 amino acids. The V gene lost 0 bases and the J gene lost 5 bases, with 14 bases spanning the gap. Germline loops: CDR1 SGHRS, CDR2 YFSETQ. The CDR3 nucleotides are TGCGCCAGCAGCTTGGCCCAGGTCTCGGGGACTGAAGCTTTCTTT. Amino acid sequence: CASSLAQVSGTEAFF.